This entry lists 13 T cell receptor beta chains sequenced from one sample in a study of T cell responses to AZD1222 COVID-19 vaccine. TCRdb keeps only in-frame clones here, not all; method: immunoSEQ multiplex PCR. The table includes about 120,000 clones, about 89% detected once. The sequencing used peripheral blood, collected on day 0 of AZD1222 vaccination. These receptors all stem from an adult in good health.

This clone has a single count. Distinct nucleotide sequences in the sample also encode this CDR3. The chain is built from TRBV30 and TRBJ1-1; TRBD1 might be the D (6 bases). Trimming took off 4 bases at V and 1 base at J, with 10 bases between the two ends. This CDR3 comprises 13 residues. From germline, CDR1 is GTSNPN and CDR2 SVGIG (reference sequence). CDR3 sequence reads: CAWTRTENTEAFF. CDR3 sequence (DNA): TGTGCCTGGACCCGGACAGAGAACACTGAAGCTTTCTTT.

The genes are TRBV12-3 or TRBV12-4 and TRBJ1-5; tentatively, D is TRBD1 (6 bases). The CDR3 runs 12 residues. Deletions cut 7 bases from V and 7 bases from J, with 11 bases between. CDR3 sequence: CASTSGGQPQHF. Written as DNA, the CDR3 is TGTGCCAGCACTTCGGGGGGCCAGCCCCAGCATTTT.

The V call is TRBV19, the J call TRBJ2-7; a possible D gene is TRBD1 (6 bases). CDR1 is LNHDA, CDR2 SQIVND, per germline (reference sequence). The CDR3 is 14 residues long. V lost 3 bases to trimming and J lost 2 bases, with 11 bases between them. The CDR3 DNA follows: TGTGCCAGTAGTATCCAGGGGATAACCTACGAGCAGTACTTC. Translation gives CASSIQGITYEQYF. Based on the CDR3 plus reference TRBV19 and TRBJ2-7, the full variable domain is DGGITQSPKYLFRKEGQNVTLSCEQNLNHDAMYWYRQDPGQGLRLIYYSQIVNDFQKGDIAEGYSVSREKKESFPLTVTSAQKNPTAFYLCASSIQGITYEQYFGPGTRLTVT.

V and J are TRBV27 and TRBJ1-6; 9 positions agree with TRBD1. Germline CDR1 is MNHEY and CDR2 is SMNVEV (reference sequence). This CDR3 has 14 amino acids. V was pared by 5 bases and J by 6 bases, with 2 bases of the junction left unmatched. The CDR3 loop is CASSRDRVNSPLHF. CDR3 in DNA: TGTGCCAGCAGTCGGGACAGGGTTAATTCACCCCTCCACTTT.

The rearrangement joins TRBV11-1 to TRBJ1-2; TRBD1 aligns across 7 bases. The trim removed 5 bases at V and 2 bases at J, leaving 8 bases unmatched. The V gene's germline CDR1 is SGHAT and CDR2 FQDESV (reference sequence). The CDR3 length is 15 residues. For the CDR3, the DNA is TGTGCCAGCAGCCGCCGGACAGGCGACAACTATGGCTACACCTTC. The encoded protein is CASSRRTGDNYGYTF. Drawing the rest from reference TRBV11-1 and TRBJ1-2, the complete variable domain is EAEVAQSPRYKITEKSQAVAFWCDPISGHATLYWYRQILGQGPELLVQFQDESVVDDSQLPKDRFSAERLKGVDSTLKIQPAELGDSAMYLCASSRRTGDNYGYTFGSGTRLTVV.

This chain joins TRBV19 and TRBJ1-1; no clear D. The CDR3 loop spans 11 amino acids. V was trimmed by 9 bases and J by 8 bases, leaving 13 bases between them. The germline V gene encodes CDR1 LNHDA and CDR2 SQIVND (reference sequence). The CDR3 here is CASRSSREAFF. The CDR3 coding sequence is TGTGCCAGCCGCTCAAGTCGAGAAGCTTTCTTT.

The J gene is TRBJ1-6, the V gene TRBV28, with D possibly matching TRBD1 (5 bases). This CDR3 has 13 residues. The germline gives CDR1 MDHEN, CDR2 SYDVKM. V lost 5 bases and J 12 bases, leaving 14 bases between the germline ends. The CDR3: CASSPGGVRPLHF. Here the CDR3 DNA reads TGTGCCAGCAGTCCAGGAGGGGTAAGACCCCTCCACTTT.

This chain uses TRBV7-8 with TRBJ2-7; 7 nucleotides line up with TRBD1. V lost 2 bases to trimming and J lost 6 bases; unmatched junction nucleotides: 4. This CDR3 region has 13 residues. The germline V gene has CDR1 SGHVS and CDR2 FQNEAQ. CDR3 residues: CASSLTGVSEQYF. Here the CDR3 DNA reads TGTGCCAGCAGCTTAACAGGGGTTAGCGAGCAGTACTTC.

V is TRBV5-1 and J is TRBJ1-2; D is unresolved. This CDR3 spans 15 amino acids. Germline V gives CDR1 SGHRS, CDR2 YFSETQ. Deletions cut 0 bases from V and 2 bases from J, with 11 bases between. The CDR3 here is CASSLGLGRNYGYTF. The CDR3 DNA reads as TGCGCCAGCAGCTTGGGGCTCGGGCGGAACTATGGCTACACCTTC. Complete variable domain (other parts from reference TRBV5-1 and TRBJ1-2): KAGVTQTPRYLIKTRGQQVTLSCSPISGHRSVSWYQQTPGQGLQFLFEYFSETQRNKGNFPGRFSGRQFSNSRSEMNVSTLELGDSALYLCASSLGLGRNYGYTFGSGTRLTVV.

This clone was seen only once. CDR3 coding DNA: TGTGCCAGCAGCTTATCAGGGGCAGGACAAGAGACCCAGTACTTC. Protein: CASSLSGAGQETQYF. This chain joins TRBV5-6 and TRBJ2-5; D is possibly TRBD1 (6 bases). Germline V gene sequence: CDR1 SGHDT, CDR2 YYEEEE. The CDR3 spans 15 residues. The ends were cut back, 2 bases at V and 2 bases at J, with 13 bases in the middle.

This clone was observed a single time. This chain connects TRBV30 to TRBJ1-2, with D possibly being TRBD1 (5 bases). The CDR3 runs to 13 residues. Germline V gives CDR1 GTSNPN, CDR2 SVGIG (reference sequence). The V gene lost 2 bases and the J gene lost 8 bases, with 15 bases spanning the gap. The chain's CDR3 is CAWSPSGTAGYTF. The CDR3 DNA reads TGTGCCTGGAGTCCCTCCGGGACGGCCGGCTACACCTTC. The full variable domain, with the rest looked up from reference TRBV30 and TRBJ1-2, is SQTIHQWPATLVQPVGSPLSLECTVEGTSNPNLYWYRQAAGRGLQLLFYSVGIGQISSEVPQNLSASRPQDRQFILSSKKLLLSDSGFYLCAWSPSGTAGYTFGSGTRLTVV.

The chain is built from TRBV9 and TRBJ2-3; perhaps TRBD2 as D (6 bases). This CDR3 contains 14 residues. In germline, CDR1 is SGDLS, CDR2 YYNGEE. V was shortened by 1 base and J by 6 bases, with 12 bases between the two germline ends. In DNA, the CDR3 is TGTGCCAGCAGCGTAACCCCGGGGGAGGATACGCAGTATTTT. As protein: CASSVTPGEDTQYF.

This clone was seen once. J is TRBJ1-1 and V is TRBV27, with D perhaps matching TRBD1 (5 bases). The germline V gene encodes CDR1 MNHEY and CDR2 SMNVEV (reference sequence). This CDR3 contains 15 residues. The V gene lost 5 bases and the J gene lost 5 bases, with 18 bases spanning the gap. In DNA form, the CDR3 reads TGTGCCAGCAGTCCCCAGGACGGGGGAATGACTGAAGCTTTCTTT. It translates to CASSPQDGGMTEAFF.